The 28 T cell receptor beta chains listed next were all sequenced from one sample in a study of cytomegalovirus exposure and HLA in healthy donors. Use of 60 Vbeta and 13 Jbeta primers characterized the PCR. TCRdb's table, derived via immunoSEQ multiplex PCR, lists solely in-frame clones and lacks some. The repertoire holds 180,000 or so clones, with under 9.5% as singletons. Sequenced: PBMCs. All receptors derive from a woman aged 25-40 years in good health and CMV-seropositive.

The chain couples TRBV10-1 to TRBJ1-5; no reliable D call. Germline V gene lookup returns CDR1 WNHNN and CDR2 SYGVQD (reference sequence). This CDR3 comprises 14 residues. V was cut by 3 bases and J by 3 bases, with 9 bases left in between. This chain's CDR3 is CASSDRGDNQPQHF. The DNA of the CDR3 is TGCGCCAGCAGTGACCGAGGAGACAATCAGCCCCAGCATTTT.

This sequence joins TRBV7-3 and TRBJ2-5, with TRBD1 as a possible D gene (6 bases). The germline CDR1 and CDR2 sequences are SGHTA and FQGTGA. The CDR3 length is 13 residues. The germline V and J ends were trimmed by 5 bases and 3 bases, with 10 bases remaining between them. Written as DNA, the CDR3 is TGTGCCAGCAGCACGTACAGGGAAGAGACCCAGTACTTC. The encoded protein is CASSTYREETQYF. Together with reference TRBV7-3 and TRBJ2-5, the CDR3 gives the full variable domain: GAGVSQTPSNKVTEKGKYVELRCDPISGHTALYWYRQSLGQGPEFLIYFQGTGAADDSGLPNDRFFAVRPEGSVSTLKIQRTERGDSAVYLCASSTYREETQYFGPGTRLLVL.

The sample holds a few counts of this clone. This sequence joins TRBV6-1 and TRBJ1-2, with D tentatively TRBD1 (6 bases). The CDR3 consists of 13 residues. V shed 5 bases and J shed 5 bases, with 12 bases lying between them. Per the germline V gene, CDR1 is MNHNS and CDR2 is SASEGT. The CDR3 bases are TGTGCCAGCAGTCCCAGACAGGCATATGGCTACACCTTC. Encoded protein: CASSPRQAYGYTF.

This clone was counted a few times. The chain is built from TRBV9 and TRBJ1-1; TRBD1 might be the D (5 bases). From germline, CDR1 is SGDLS and CDR2 YYNGEE. The CDR3 length is 14 residues. V lost 0 bases to trimming and J lost 11 bases, with 17 bases between them. CDR3 sequence: CASSVAQGSAVAFF. The CDR3 region has the DNA TGTGCCAGCAGCGTAGCTCAGGGCTCGGCCGTTGCTTTCTTT.

CDR3 sequence (DNA): TGTGCCAGCAGCAAATTGGAGGGAGGGGACGAAAAACTGTTTTTT. The encoded protein is CASSKLEGGDEKLFF. This rearrangement joins TRBV21-1 to TRBJ1-4. TRBV21-1 is annotated as a pseudogene. The CDR3 totals 15 residues.

This clone was recorded a few times. CDR3 in amino acids: CASSVQGAGGDTQYF. The CDR3 coding sequence is TGTGCCAGCAGCGTACAGGGGGCGGGCGGAGATACGCAGTATTTT. J is TRBJ2-3 and V is TRBV7-3, with TRBD1 matching 9 bases. CDR1 and CDR2 from the germline V gene are SGHTA and FQGTGA. V shed 5 bases and J 5 bases; nucleotides not matched to a gene: 8. The CDR3 length is 15 residues.

Written as DNA, the CDR3 is TGTGCCAGCAGCCAGTTCCTAGCGGGACCTAGCACAGATACGCAGTATTTT. Protein product: CASSQFLAGPSTDTQYF. This chain connects TRBV14 to TRBJ2-3; 9 positions match TRBD2. This CDR3 is built from 17 residues. The ends lost 3 bases at V and 0 bases at J; junction bases unmatched: 7. From germline, CDR1 is SGHDN and CDR2 FVKESK.

The chain recombines TRBV9 with TRBJ2-6, with D hard to call. The CDR3 sequence is 16 residues long. V was clipped by 2 bases and J by 0 bases, with 9 bases between them. Germline CDR1 and CDR2: SGDLS and YYNGEE. The CDR3 coding sequence is TGTGCCAGCAGCGTCCTTAGTAGCTCTGGGGCCAACGTCCTGACTTTC. Its protein product is CASSVLSSSGANVLTF. The full variable domain, completed using reference TRBV9 and TRBJ2-6, is DSGVTQTPKHLITATGQRVTLRCSPRSGDLSVYWYQQSLDQGLQFLIQYYNGEERAKGNILERFSAQQFPDLHSELNLSSLELGDSALYFCASSVLSSSGANVLTFGAGSRLTVL.

This clone was detected only a few times. The chain joins TRBV6-1 to TRBJ2-7, with TRBD2 as a possible D gene (5 bases). This CDR3 is 14 amino acids long. Germline V gene lookup returns CDR1 MNHNS and CDR2 SASEGT. V was pared by 7 bases and J by 4 bases, with 17 bases between. The CDR3 nucleotides read TGTGCCAGCACTGACTGGGGAGTTGAATACGAGCAGTACTTC. Translation gives CASTDWGVEYEQYF.

Remarks on this clone: A junction boundary mismatches the germline segment, possibly from a read error. The genes are TRBV6-6 and TRBJ1-5; 7 bases are a match to TRBD1. Germline V gene lookup returns CDR1 MNHNY and CDR2 SVGAGI (reference sequence). This CDR3 contains 14 residues. CDR3 nucleotides: TGTGCCAGCAGTTCGGTGACAGGGCGACAGCACCAGCATTTT. Translating gives CASSSVTGRQHQHF.

The J gene is TRBJ2-1, the V gene TRBV9; 9 nucleotides match TRBD2. This CDR3 comprises 16 residues. Germline CDR1 and CDR2: SGDLS and YYNGEE. The trim removed 0 bases at V and 8 bases at J, leaving 9 bases unmatched. CDR3 sequence reads: CASSVVVSGRGDEQFF. CDR3 nucleotide sequence: TGTGCCAGCAGCGTAGTGGTTAGCGGGAGAGGGGATGAGCAGTTCTTC.

The genes are TRBV19 and TRBJ2-7; TRBD1 aligns across 7 bases. V trimming: 5 bases; J trimming: 4 bases; junction bases outside the gene matches: 5. The CDR3 is 13 residues long. The V gene's germline CDR1 is LNHDA and CDR2 SQIVND (reference sequence). The CDR3 protein is CASSEGAGYEQYF. Written as DNA, the CDR3 is TGTGCCAGTAGTGAGGGGGCTGGTTACGAGCAGTACTTC.

The genes are TRBV12-5 and TRBJ1-1, with D possibly TRBD1 on 5 matching bases. V was shortened by 0 bases and J by 5 bases, with 13 bases between the two germline ends. In germline, CDR1 is LGHNT, CDR2 FRNRAP. This CDR3 is built from 15 residues. This chain's CDR3 is CASGLVSGVNTEAFF. As DNA, the CDR3 is TGTGCTAGTGGTTTGGTATCGGGGGTAAATACTGAAGCTTTCTTT.

Only a few counts were recorded for this clone. The rearrangement uses TRBV4-1 and TRBJ2-7, with TRBD1 as a possible D gene (6 bases). CDR1 is MGHRA and CDR2 is YSYEKL in the germline V gene. The CDR3 spans 17 residues. Trimming removed 1 base from V and 0 bases from J, with 16 bases in between. In DNA form, the CDR3 reads TGCGCCAGCAGCCAAGCTGTGCAGGGGCTTGGCTCCTACGAGCAGTACTTC. This sequence encodes CASSQAVQGLGSYEQYF.

The table lists this clone with a few counts. V usage is TRBV11-2 and J usage is TRBJ2-3, with 14 bases identical to TRBD2. The J segment lost 7 bases and the V segment lost 0 bases, leaving 3 bases of the junction unmatched. CDR1 is SGHAT, CDR2 FQNNGV, per germline. CDR3 length: 16 amino acids. The CDR3 sequence: CASSLERTSGRNTQYF. CDR3 DNA: TGTGCCAGCAGCTTAGAAAGGACTAGCGGGAGGAATACGCAGTATTTT.

There are a few counts of this clone. This chain connects TRBV2 to TRBJ1-1; 12 bases line up with TRBD1. The CDR3 sequence is 17 residues long. V trimming: 6 bases; J trimming: 0 bases; junction bases outside the gene matches: 8. The germline V gene has CDR1 SNHLY and CDR2 FYNNEI. The CDR3 bases are TGTGCCAGCAGCGGGACAGGGGGCGTGTTGTTGAACACTGAAGCTTTCTTT. Translated, it gives CASSGTGGVLLNTEAFF.

The chain is built from TRBV18 and TRBJ1-6; D gene ambiguous. Germline V gene data show CDR1 as KGHSH and CDR2 as LQKENI. The CDR3 consists of 14 residues. V lost 2 bases, J lost 9 bases, and 11 bases lay in between. CDR3 in amino acids: CASSPSTEGSPLHF. CDR3 nucleotides: TGTGCCAGCTCACCATCGACCGAGGGTTCACCCCTCCACTTT.

This rearrangement joins TRBV10-2 to TRBJ2-1; 13 bases are shared with TRBD2. The CDR3 consists of 15 residues. J gave up 4 bases and V 8 bases, and 5 bases lay outside the gene matches. Germline V gene sequence: CDR1 WSHSY, CDR2 SAAADI. The CDR3 reads CASGGTSGKYNEQFF. The CDR3 nucleotides are TGCGCCAGCGGGGGGACTAGCGGGAAGTACAATGAGCAGTTCTTC.

The rearrangement uses TRBV6-5 and TRBJ1-1; 9 bases are shared with TRBD1. Trimming cost V 6 bases and J 10 bases; bases outside gene matches: 9. CDR1 and CDR2 from the germline V gene are MNHEY and SVGAGI. This CDR3 contains 13 residues. CDR3 coding DNA: TGTGCCAGCAGCCCGGGACAGGGTGTGGCAGCTTTCTTT. Translated: CASSPGQGVAAFF.

This clone has only a few counts. V usage is TRBV5-6 and J usage is TRBJ2-5; D may be TRBD2 (5 bases). Germline V CDR1 and CDR2: SGHDT, YYEEEE. Trimming shortened V by 0 bases and J by 7 bases, and 13 bases separated the two germline ends. CDR3 length equals 14 residues. DNA for the CDR3: TGTGCCAGCAGCTTGGATGTGAGGGCGGGGACCCAGTACTTC. It translates to CASSLDVRAGTQYF.

The chain couples TRBV5-8 to TRBJ1-1; D is uncertain. Germline V gene sequence: CDR1 SGHTS, CDR2 YDEGEE. This CDR3 is built from 11 residues. Trimming removed 0 bases at V and 11 bases at J, with 8 bases between. DNA of the CDR3: TGTGCCAGCAGCTTGGTTCTCCAGGCTTTCTTT. Residues: CASSLVLQAFF.

This clone turned up a few times. J is TRBJ1-5 and V is TRBV5-1, with D possibly being TRBD1 (5 bases). The CDR3 runs to 15 residues. The ends were cut back, 0 bases at V and 0 bases at J, with 7 bases in the middle. Germline V gene data show CDR1 as SGHRS and CDR2 as YFSETQ. CDR3 sequence: CASSLGQFSNQPQHF. The CDR3 DNA is TGCGCCAGCAGCTTGGGACAGTTTAGCAATCAGCCCCAGCATTTT.

The chain recombines TRBV5-1 with TRBJ1-3; D unresolved. Between the trimmed V and J ends, which lost 4 bases and 4 bases, there was a span of 18 bases. This CDR3 comprises 16 residues. CDR1 is SGHRS, CDR2 YFSETQ, per germline. The DNA of the CDR3 is TGCGCCAGCAGCGCTGGCGGCACCCCGGGGGGAAACACCATATATTTT. Its translation: CASSAGGTPGGNTIYF. The full variable domain, completed using reference TRBV5-1 and TRBJ1-3, is KAGVTQTPRYLIKTRGQQVTLSCSPISGHRSVSWYQQTPGQGLQFLFEYFSETQRNKGNFPGRFSGRQFSNSRSEMNVSTLELGDSALYLCASSAGGTPGGNTIYFGEGSWLTVV.

J is TRBJ2-1 and V is TRBV5-1; 8 bases fit TRBD1. V shed 4 bases, J shed 2 bases, and the junction held 5 bases outside the gene matches. Germline CDR1 reads SGHRS; CDR2 reads YFSETQ. This CDR3 has 15 residues. CDR3 sequence: CASSADRGPYNEQFF. CDR3 coding DNA: TGCGCCAGCAGCGCCGACAGGGGCCCCTACAATGAGCAGTTCTTC.

This clone occurred a few times. The chain carries TRBV6-6 and TRBJ1-1, with 8 bases fitting TRBD1. The germline V gene has CDR1 MNHNY and CDR2 SVGAGI (reference sequence). V dropped 4 bases and J dropped 5; count of bases not matched to a gene: 6. The CDR3 has 14 residues. CDR3: CASSSQGAGTEAFF. The CDR3 DNA sequence: TGTGCCAGCAGTTCCCAGGGGGCTGGGACTGAAGCTTTCTTT.

The table lists this clone with a few counts. The conserved final phenylalanine or tryptophan is absent from the CDR3, which likely points to a read error. DNA of the CDR3: TGTGCCACCGCTATGAGCGGGACGGGGGCCGACACCATATATGTT. Protein sequence: CATAMSGTGADTIYV. The chain carries TRBV2 and TRBJ1-3, with D perhaps matching TRBD1 (6 bases). CDR1 is SNHLY and CDR2 is FYNNEI in the germline V gene. CDR3 length: 15 residues. V lost 10 bases and J 8 bases, leaving 24 bases between the germline ends.

This clone occurred a few times. The V gene is TRBV6-1, the J gene TRBJ2-7, with 8 bases lining up with TRBD2. In germline, CDR1 is MNHNS, CDR2 SASEGT. This CDR3 is built from 15 residues. V shed 7 bases and J 2 bases; nucleotides not matched to a gene: 10. The CDR3 reads CASTEGGLGAYEQYF. For the CDR3, the DNA is TGTGCCAGCACCGAGGGGGGACTAGGGGCCTACGAGCAGTACTTC.

This rearrangement joins TRBV18 to TRBJ1-1; tentative D call: TRBD1 (5 bases). The ends were cut back, 4 bases at V and 4 bases at J, with 13 bases in the middle. Germline V gene data show CDR1 as KGHSH and CDR2 as LQKENI. The CDR3 length is 14 residues. Here the CDR3 reads CASSRSGGITEAFF. CDR3 nucleotides: TGTGCCAGCTCACGGAGCGGGGGGATCACTGAAGCTTTCTTT.